This T cell receptor beta chain was captured by sequencing in a study of cytomegalovirus exposure and HLA in healthy donors. Comments on this clone: Antigen specificity is unknown.

The assay was immunoSEQ multiplex PCR, and TCRdb's table has in-frame clones only and misses some. This sample has some 160,000 clones, with 70% to 90% found just once. The CDR3 is 14 residues long. Germline CDR1 reads SEHNR; CDR2 reads FQNEAQ (reference sequence). The V gene end was trimmed by 5 bases and the J gene end by 3 bases; junction bases not matched to a gene: 3. Whole-study findings and limits: Associated with cytomegalovirus, according to the listing, were 170 or so TCR beta chains.

This receptor was taken from a young man in good health and CMV-seronegative. V is TRBV7-9 and J is TRBJ2-2; 7 bases map to TRBD1. Sequenced material: PBMCs. CDR3 sequence reads: CASSRQGDTGELFF. CDR3 nucleotide sequence: TGTGCCAGCAGCCGACAGGGAGACACCGGGGAGCTGTTTTTT.